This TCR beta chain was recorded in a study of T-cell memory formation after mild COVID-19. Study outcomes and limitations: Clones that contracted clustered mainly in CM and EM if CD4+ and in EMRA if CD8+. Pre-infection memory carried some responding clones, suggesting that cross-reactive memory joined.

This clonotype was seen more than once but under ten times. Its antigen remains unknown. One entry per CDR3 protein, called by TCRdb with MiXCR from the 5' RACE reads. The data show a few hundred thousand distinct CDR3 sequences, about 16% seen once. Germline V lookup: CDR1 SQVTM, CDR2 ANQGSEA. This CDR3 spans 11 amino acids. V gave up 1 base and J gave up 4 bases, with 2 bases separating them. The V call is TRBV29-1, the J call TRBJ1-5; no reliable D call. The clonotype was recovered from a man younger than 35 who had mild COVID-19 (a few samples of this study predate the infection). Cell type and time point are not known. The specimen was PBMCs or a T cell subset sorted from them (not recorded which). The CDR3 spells CSVEGNQPQHF. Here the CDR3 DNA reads TGCAGCGTTGAAGGGAATCAGCCCCAGCATTTT.